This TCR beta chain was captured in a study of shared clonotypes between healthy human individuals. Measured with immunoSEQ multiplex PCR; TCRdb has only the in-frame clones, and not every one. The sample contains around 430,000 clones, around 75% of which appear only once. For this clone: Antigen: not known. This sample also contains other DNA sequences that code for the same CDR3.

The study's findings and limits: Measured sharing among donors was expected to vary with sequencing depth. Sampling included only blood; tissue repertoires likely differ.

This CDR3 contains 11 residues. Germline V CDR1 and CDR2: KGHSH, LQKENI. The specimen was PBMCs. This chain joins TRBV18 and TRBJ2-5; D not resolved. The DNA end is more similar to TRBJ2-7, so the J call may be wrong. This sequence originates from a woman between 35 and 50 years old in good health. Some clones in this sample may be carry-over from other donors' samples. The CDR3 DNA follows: TGTGCCAGCTCACCAGGACACGAGCAGTACTTC. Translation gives CASSPGHEQYF.